This T cell receptor (beta chain) was recovered during a study of blood T cell repertoires in COVID-19. Measured with immunoSEQ multiplex PCR; TCRdb has only the in-frame clones, and not every one. The sample has a few hundred thousand clones; roughly 90% are singletons. The ends lost 6 bases at V and 6 bases at J; junction bases unmatched: 5. The CDR3 has 14 amino acids. The germline V gene has CDR1 MNHEY and CDR2 SMNVEV (reference sequence). The J gene is TRBJ2-1, the V gene TRBV27, with 10 bases that match TRBD2. This sequence was found in a woman aged 25 to 39 with COVID-19, enrolled during active disease. Sequencing was carried out using peripheral blood. The CDR3 DNA follows: TGTGCCAGCAGCCGGACTAGCGGTATCAATGAGCAGTTCTTC. This sequence encodes CASSRTSGINEQFF.